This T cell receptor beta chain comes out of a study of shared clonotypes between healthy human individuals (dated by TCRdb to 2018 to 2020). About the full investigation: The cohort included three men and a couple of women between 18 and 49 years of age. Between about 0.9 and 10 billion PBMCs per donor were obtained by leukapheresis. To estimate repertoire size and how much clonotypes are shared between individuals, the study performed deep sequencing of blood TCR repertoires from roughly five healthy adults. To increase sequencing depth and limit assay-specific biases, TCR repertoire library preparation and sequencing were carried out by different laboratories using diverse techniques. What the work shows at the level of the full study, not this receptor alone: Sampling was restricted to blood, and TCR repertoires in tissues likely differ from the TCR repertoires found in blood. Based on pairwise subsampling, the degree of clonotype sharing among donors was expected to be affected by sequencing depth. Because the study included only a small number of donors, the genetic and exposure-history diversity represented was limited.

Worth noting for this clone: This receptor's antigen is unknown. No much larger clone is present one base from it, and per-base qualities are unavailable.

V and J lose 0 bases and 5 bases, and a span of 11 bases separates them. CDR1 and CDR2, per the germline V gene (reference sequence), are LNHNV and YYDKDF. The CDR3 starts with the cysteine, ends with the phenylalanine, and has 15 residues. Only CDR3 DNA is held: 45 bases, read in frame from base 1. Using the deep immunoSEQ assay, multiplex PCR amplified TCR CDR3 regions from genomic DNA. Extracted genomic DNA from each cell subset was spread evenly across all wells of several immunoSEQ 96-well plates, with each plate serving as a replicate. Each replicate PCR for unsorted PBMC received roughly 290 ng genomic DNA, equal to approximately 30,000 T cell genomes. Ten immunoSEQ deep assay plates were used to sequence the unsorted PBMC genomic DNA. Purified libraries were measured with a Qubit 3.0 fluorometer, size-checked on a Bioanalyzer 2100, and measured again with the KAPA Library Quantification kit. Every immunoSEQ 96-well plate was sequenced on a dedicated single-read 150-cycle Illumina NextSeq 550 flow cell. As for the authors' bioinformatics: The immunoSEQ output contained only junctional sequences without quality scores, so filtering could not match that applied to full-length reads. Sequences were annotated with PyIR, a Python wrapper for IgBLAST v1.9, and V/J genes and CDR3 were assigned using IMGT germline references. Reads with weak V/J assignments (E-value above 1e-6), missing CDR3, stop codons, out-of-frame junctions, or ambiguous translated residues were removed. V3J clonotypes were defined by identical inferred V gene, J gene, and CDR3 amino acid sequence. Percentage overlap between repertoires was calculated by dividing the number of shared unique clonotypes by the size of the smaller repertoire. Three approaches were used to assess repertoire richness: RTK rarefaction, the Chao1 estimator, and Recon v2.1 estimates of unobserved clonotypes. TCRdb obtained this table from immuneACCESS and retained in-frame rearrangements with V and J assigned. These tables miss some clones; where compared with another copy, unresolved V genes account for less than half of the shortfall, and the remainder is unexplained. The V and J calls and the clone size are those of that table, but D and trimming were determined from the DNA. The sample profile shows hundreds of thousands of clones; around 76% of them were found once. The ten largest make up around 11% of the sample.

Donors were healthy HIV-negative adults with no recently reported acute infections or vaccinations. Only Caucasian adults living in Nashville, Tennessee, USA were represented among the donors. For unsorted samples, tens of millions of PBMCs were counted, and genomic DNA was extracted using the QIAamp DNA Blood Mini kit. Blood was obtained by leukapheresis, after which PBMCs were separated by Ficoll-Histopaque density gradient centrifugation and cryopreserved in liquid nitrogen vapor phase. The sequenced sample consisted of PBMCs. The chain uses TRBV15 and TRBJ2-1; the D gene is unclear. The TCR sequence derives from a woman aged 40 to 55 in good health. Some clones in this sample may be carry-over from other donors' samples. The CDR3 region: CATSRDMSVDNEQFF. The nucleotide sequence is TGTGCCACCAGCAGAGATATGAGCGTCGACAATGAGCAGTTCTTC.